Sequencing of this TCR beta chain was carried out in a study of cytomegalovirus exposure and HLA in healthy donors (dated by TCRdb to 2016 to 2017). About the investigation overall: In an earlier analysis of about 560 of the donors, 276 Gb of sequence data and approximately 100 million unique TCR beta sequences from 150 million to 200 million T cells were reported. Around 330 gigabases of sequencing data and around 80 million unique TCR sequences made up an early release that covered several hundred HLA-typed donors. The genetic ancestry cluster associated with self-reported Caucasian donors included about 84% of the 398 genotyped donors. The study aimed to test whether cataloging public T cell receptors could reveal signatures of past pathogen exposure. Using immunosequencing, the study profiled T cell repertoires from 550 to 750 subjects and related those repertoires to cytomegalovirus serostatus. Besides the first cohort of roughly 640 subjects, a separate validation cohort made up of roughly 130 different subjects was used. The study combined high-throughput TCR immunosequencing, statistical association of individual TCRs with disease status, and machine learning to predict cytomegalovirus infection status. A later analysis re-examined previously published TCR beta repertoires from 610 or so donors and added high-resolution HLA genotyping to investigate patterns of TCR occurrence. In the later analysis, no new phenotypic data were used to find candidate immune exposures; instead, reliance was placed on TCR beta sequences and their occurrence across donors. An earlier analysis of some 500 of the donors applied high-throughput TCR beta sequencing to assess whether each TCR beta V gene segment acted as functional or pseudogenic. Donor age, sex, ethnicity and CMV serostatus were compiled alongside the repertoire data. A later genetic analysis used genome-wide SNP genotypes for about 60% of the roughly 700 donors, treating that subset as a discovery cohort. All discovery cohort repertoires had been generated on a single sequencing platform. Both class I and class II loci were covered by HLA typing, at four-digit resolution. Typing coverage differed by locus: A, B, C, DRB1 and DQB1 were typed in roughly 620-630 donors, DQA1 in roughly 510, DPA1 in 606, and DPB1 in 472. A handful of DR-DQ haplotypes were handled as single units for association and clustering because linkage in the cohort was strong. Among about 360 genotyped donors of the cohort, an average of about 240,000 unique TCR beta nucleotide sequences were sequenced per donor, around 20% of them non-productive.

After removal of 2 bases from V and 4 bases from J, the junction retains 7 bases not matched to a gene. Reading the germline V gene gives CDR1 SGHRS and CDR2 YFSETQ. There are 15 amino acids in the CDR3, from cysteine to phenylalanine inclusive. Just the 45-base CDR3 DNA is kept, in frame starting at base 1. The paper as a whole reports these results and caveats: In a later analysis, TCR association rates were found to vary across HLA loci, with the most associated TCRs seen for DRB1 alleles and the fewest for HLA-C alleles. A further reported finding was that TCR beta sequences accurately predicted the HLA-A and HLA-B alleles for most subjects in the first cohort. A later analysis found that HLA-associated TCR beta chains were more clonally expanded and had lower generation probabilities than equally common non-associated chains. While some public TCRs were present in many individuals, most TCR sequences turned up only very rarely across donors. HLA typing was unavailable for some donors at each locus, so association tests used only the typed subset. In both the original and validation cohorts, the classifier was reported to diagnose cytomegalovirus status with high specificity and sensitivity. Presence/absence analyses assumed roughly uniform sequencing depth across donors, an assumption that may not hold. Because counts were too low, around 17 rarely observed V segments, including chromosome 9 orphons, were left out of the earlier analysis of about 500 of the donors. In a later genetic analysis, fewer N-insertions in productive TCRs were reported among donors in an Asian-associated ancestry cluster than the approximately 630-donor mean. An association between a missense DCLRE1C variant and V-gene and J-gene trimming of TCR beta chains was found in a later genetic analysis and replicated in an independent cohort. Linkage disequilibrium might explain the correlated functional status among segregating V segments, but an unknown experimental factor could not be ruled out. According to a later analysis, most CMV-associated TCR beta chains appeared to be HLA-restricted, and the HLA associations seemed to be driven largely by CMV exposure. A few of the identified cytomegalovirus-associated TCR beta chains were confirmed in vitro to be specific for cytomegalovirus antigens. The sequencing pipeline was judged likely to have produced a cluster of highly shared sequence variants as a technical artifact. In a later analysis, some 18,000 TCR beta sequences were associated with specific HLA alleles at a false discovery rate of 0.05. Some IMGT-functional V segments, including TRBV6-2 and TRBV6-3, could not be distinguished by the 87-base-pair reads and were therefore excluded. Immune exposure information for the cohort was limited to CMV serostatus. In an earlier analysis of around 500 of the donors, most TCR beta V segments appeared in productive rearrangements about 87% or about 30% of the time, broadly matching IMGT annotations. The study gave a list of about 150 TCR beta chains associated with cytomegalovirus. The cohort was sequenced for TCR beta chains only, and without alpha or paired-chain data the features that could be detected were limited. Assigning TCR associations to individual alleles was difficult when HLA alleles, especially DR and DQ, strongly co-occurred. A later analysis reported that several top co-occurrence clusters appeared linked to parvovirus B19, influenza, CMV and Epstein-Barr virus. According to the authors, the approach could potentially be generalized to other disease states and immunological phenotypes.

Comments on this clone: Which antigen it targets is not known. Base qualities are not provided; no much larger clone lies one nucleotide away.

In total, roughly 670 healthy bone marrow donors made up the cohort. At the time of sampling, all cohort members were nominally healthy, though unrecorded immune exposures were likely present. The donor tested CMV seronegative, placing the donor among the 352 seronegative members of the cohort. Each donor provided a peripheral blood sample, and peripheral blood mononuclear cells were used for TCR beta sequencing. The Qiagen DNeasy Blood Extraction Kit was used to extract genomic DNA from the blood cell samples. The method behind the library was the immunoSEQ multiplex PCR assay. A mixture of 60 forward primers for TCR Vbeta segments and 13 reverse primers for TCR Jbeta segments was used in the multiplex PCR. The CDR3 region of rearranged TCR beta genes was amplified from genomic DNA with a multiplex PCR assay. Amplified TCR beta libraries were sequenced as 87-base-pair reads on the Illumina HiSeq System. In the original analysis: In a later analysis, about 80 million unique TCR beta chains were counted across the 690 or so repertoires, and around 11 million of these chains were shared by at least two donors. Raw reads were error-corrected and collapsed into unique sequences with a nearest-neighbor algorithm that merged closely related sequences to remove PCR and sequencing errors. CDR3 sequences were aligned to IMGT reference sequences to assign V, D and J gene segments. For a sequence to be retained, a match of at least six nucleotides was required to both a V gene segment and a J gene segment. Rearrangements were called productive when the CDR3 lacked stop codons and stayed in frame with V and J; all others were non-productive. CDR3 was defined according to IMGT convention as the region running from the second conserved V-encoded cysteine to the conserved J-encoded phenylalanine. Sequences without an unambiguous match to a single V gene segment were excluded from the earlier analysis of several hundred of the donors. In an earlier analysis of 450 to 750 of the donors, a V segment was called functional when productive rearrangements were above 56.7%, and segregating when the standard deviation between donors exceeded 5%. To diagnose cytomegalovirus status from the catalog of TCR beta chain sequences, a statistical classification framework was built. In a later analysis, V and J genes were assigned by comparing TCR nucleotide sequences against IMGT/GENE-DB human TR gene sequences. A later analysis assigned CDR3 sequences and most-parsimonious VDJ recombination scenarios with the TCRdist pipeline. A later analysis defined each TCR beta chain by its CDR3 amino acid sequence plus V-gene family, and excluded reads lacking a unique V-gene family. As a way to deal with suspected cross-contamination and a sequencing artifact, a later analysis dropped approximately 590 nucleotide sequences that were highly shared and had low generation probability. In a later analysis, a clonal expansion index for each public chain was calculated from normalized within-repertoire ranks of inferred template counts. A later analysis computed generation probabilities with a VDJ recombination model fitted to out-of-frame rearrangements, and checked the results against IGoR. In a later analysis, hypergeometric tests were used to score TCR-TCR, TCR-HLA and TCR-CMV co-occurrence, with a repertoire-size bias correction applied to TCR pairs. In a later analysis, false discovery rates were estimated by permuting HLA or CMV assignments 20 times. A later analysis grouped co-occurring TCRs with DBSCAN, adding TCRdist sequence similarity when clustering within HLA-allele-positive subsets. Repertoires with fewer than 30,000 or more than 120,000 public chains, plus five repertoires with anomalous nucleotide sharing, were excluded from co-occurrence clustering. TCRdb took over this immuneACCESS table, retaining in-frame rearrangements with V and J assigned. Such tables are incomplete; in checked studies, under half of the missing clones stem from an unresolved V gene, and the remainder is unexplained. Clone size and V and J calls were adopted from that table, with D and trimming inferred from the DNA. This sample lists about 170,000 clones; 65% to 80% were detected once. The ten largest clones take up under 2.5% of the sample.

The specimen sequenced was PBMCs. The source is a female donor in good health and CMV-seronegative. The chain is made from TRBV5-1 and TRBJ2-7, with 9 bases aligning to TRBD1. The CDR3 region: CASSFQGQGPYEQYF. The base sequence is TGCGCCAGCAGCTTTCAGGGACAGGGACCTTACGAGCAGTACTTC.